This T cell receptor beta chain derives from a study of monozygotic twins with inflammatory bowel disease. Per TCR library, approximately 3,500 ng of total RNA was used. TCRdb reprocessed the 5' RACE reads, with one entry per CDR3 protein and no DNA. Across under 200,000 distinct CDR3 sequences, the top ten clones capture 2.8% of the sample. There are 15 residues in the CDR3. What was sequenced was blood. The sequence was obtained from a human donor with ulcerative colitis or Crohn's disease, or a healthy co-twin of an affected twin (not recorded which). The V call is TRBV12-3 or TRBV12-4, the J call TRBJ2-5; TCRdb indicates TRBD2, and absent DNA this call remains unverified. CDR3 sequence: CASRLAGGLIETQYF.